A selection of T cell receptor beta chains follows, all from one sample in a study of graft-versus-host responses after intestinal transplantation. No antigen has been assigned to these receptors. Here immunoSEQ multiplex PCR was the method, and the copy in TCRdb shows in-frame clones only, minus some. Of some 90,000 clones listed, roughly 92% are singletons. Specimen: unstimulated CD4+ T cells sorted from spleen or lymph node cells, collected before intestinal transplant. These receptors came from a human donor who received an intestinal transplant. The CDR3 runs from the conserved cysteine through the conserved F or W. D genes are given only for firm matches. Size is stated for part of the rows, as once, few or many counts, or as a class when the clone is expanded.

V: TRBV7-8
D: TRBD1
size: .
J: TRBJ2-5
length: 16
DNA: TGTGCCAGCAGCATCGAGCCTACAGGGGACCAAGAGACCCAGTACTTC
CDR3: CASSIEPTGDQETQYF

V: TRBV27
D: .
size: .
J: TRBJ2-1
length: 16
DNA: TGTGCCAGCAGTTTCGAACAGGGAGGTGGTTTTAATGAGCAGTTCTTC
CDR3: CASSFEQGGGFNEQFF

V: TRBV5-1
D: .
size: .
J: TRBJ1-1
length: 16
DNA: TGCGCCAGCAGCTTAATGACGGGAGCCATGAACACTGAAGCTTTCTTT
CDR3: CASSLMTGAMNTEAFF

V: TRBV15
D: .
size: .
J: TRBJ1-2
length: 12
DNA: TGTGCCACCAGCAGAGCGGGCGGCGGCTACACCTTC
CDR3: CATSRAGGGYTF

V: TRBV6-5
D: TRBD1
size: .
J: TRBJ1-2
length: 15
DNA: TGTGCCAGCAGGCCCGACAGGGGCTCCTACTATGGCTACACCTTC
CDR3: CASRPDRGSYYGYTF

V: TRBV7-9
D: .
size: .
J: TRBJ2-5
length: 14
DNA: TGTGCCAGCAGCTCAAGTCCTGTTCAAGAGACCCAGTACTTC
CDR3: CASSSSPVQETQYF

V: TRBV5-1
D: .
size: .
J: TRBJ2-2
length: 15
DNA: TGCGCCAGCAGCTACCTAAGAGACCTAGCCGGGGAGCTGTTTTTT
CDR3: CASSYLRDLAGELFF

V: TRBV19
D: .
size: .
J: TRBJ1-5
length: 15
DNA: TGTGCCAGTAGTCCAGCCGGACACCTCAATCAGCCCCAGCATTTT
CDR3: CASSPAGHLNQPQHF

V: TRBV28
D: TRBD1
size: .
J: TRBJ2-7
length: 14
DNA: TGTGCCACCTACCCGGGACAGGCTACCTACGAGCAGTACTTC
CDR3: CATYPGQATYEQYF

V: TRBV5-1
D: .
size: .
J: TRBJ1-2
length: 13
DNA: TGCGCCAGCAGCTTGGCAGGAAGAGAGGGCTACACCTTC
CDR3: CASSLAGREGYTF

V: TRBV12-5
D: .
size: .
J: TRBJ2-5
length: 10
DNA: TGTGCTAGTGGCCTCCGAGAGCAGTACTTC
CDR3: CASGLREQYF

V: TRBV2
D: TRBD2
size: .
J: TRBJ2-1
length: 17
DNA: TGTGCCAGCAGTCAACGGACTAGCCAAACCCAATACAATGAGCAGTTCTTC
CDR3: CASSQRTSQTQYNEQFF

V: TRBV7-2
D: TRBD2
size: .
J: TRBJ2-7
length: 15
DNA: TGTGCCAGCAGCATTAGCGGGAGGAGAGCCTACGAGCAGTACTTC
CDR3: CASSISGRRAYEQYF

V: TRBV9
D: .
size: once
J: TRBJ1-1
length: 16
DNA: TGTGCCAGCAGCGTAGCGGGAGGGTTGGGCCTGACTGAAGCTTTCTTT
CDR3: CASSVAGGLGLTEAFF

V: TRBV20-1
D: .
size: .
J: TRBJ2-7
length: 11
DNA: TGCAGTGTGGGTAGCGGATACGAGCAGTACTTC
CDR3: CSVGSGYEQYF

V: TRBV19
D: .
size: .
J: TRBJ1-3
length: 15
DNA: TGTGCCAGTAGTATGTGGGGTTACGCTGGAAACACCATATATTTT
CDR3: CASSMWGYAGNTIYF

V: TRBV4-1
D: TRBD1
size: medium-sized
J: TRBJ1-4
length: 16
DNA: TGCGCCAGCAGCCAGGACCCGGGACAGCCCAATGAAAAACTGTTTTTT
CDR3: CASSQDPGQPNEKLFF

V: TRBV14
D: .
size: .
J: TRBJ1-5
length: 17
DNA: TGTGCCAGCAGCCATGTAACGGATGAGTATAGCAATCAGCCCCAGCATTTT
CDR3: CASSHVTDEYSNQPQHF

V: TRBV28
D: .
size: .
J: TRBJ1-2
length: 15
DNA: TGTGCCAGCAGTTTACCAGGGGCCCTTTTAGGTGGCTACACCTTC
CDR3: CASSLPGALLGGYTF

V: TRBV7-3
D: .
size: .
J: TRBJ2-1
length: 15
DNA: TGTGCCAGCAGCTTAACGTCGACAGGTTCGGTAGAGCAGTTCTTC
CDR3: CASSLTSTGSVEQFF

V: TRBV5-1
D: TRBD1
size: .
J: TRBJ1-1
length: 14
DNA: TGCGCCAGCAGCTTGGCGGGACAGGGCGCTGAAGCTTTCTTT
CDR3: CASSLAGQGAEAFF

V: TRBV5-1
D: .
size: .
J: TRBJ2-7
length: 13
DNA: TGCGCCAGCAAAAGGGAATATACCTACGAGCAGTACTTC
CDR3: CASKREYTYEQYF

V: TRBV9
D: .
size: .
J: TRBJ2-2
length: 16
DNA: TGTGCCAGCAGCGTAGCCCAGCGGCCGAACACCGGGGAGCTGTTTTTT
CDR3: CASSVAQRPNTGELFF

V: TRBV9
D: .
size: .
J: TRBJ1-4
length: 16
DNA: TGTGCCAGCAGCGTAGGCCCGACAACAACTAATGAAAAACTGTTTTTT
CDR3: CASSVGPTTTNEKLFF

V: TRBV30
D: .
size: .
J: TRBJ1-1
length: 17
DNA: TGTGCCTGGAGTCGGGGGTTGATAGGGGGACTGGACACTGAAGCTTTCTTT
CDR3: CAWSRGLIGGLDTEAFF

V: TRBV28
D: .
size: .
J: TRBJ2-7
length: 16
DNA: TGTGCCAGCAGCCTCAAGGGGTCTGGGGTCCCCCGGGAGCAGTACTTC
CDR3: CASSLKGSGVPREQYF

V: TRBV30
D: .
size: .
J: TRBJ1-1
length: 15
DNA: TGTGCCTGGAGAACCACGGGGGGTGTGAACACTGAAGCTTTCTTT
CDR3: CAWRTTGGVNTEAFF

V: TRBV5-1
D: .
size: .
J: TRBJ2-7
length: 14
DNA: TGCGCCAGCAGCTTGGTAGGGATTAACTACGAGCAGTACTTC
CDR3: CASSLVGINYEQYF

V: TRBV7-2
D: TRBD2
size: .
J: TRBJ2-7
length: 16
DNA: TGTGCCAGCAGCCCAGGACTAGCGGGAGCGTCTTACGAGCAGTACTTC
CDR3: CASSPGLAGASYEQYF

V: TRBV30
D: TRBD1
size: .
J: TRBJ2-1
length: 15
DNA: TGTGCCTGGGCAGGACAGGGGGGAACCTACAATGAGCAGTTCTTC
CDR3: CAWAGQGGTYNEQFF

V: TRBV5-1
D: .
size: .
J: TRBJ1-2
length: 19
DNA: TGCGCCAGCAGCTGGGCCCCTGGTGTGGGGCGAAAGATGGAAAATGGCTACACCTTC
CDR3: CASSWAPGVGRKMENGYTF

V: TRBV5-1
D: TRBD1
size: .
J: TRBJ2-5
length: 17
DNA: TGCGCCAGCAGCTTGCCGCCCGGGACAGGGTTCGGAGAGACCCAGTACTTC
CDR3: CASSLPPGTGFGETQYF

V: TRBV12-5
D: .
size: .
J: TRBJ2-4
length: 15
DNA: TGTGCTAGTGGTCCCCAGGATTTAGCCAAAAACATTCAGTACTTC
CDR3: CASGPQDLAKNIQYF

V: TRBV5-1
D: .
size: .
J: TRBJ2-1
length: 13
DNA: TGCGCCAGCAGCTTGGGACAGCCCAATGAGCAGTTCTTC
CDR3: CASSLGQPNEQFF

V: TRBV6-5
D: TRBD1
size: .
J: TRBJ1-1
length: 13
DNA: TGTGCCAGCATCGACAGGGGAGGAACTGAAGCTTTCTTT
CDR3: CASIDRGGTEAFF

V: TRBV5-1
D: TRBD2
size: .
J: TRBJ2-7
length: 15
DNA: TGCGCCAGCAGCTACGGGACTAGCGGTTCCTACGAGCAGTACTTC
CDR3: CASSYGTSGSYEQYF

V: TRBV6-5
D: TRBD1
size: .
J: TRBJ2-1
length: 15
DNA: TGTGCTAGCAGTCGGGACAGGGTCTTCTACAATGAGCAGTTCTTC
CDR3: CASSRDRVFYNEQFF

V: TRBV7-8
D: TRBD2
size: .
J: TRBJ2-7
length: 17
DNA: TGTGCCAGCAGCTTAAATACCGATAGCGGGTTATCCTACGAGCAGTACTTC
CDR3: CASSLNTDSGLSYEQYF

V: TRBV6-6
D: .
size: few
J: TRBJ1-3
length: 14
DNA: TGTGCCAGCAGGGCACTTCACTCTGGAAACACCATATATTTT
CDR3: CASRALHSGNTIYF

V: TRBV11-2
D: .
size: .
J: TRBJ1-2
length: 12
DNA: TGTGCCAGCAGCTTACATCTCTATGGCTACACCTTC
CDR3: CASSLHLYGYTF

V: TRBV27
D: TRBD2
size: .
J: TRBJ2-1
length: 15
DNA: TGTGCCAGCAGTTTAAGGAGACTAGCGTTCAATGAGCAGTTCTTC
CDR3: CASSLRRLAFNEQFF

V: TRBV5-1
D: .
size: .
J: TRBJ2-7
length: 14
DNA: TGCGCCAGCAGCCCCCGAACAGGCCCTTCCGAGCAGTACTTC
CDR3: CASSPRTGPSEQYF

V: TRBV7-3
D: .
size: .
J: TRBJ2-2
length: 21
DNA: TGTGCCAGCAGTTGGGAGGGAGGAGGGGGACTTCACCTCGCGAACACCGGGGAGCTGTTTTTT
CDR3: CASSWEGGGGLHLANTGELFF

V: TRBV5-1
D: TRBD1
size: .
J: TRBJ1-3
length: 14
DNA: TGCGCCAGCAGCTCTGGACAGGAGGGAAACACCATATATTTT
CDR3: CASSSGQEGNTIYF

V: TRBV27
D: TRBD1
size: .
J: TRBJ1-1
length: 15
DNA: TGTGCCAGCCGGGACAGGGGGAAGGGGAACACTGAAGCTTTCTTT
CDR3: CASRDRGKGNTEAFF

V: TRBV5-1
D: .
size: .
J: TRBJ2-5
length: 12
DNA: TGCGCCAGCAGTCGAGGGGCAGAGACCCAGTACTTC
CDR3: CASSRGAETQYF

V: TRBV19
D: TRBD2
size: .
J: TRBJ2-3
length: 15
DNA: TGTGCCAGCCGATTAGCGGGAGGGCTAGGAGATACGCAGTATTTT
CDR3: CASRLAGGLGDTQYF

V: TRBV6-5
D: TRBD2
size: few
J: TRBJ2-3
length: 16
DNA: TGTGCCAGCAGTTACACCGGGGGGTGGAGCACAGATACGCAGTATTTT
CDR3: CASSYTGGWSTDTQYF

V: TRBV5-6
D: TRBD2
size: .
J: TRBJ2-3
length: 14
DNA: TGTGCCAGCAGCCGGACTAGCGGGAGGGATACGCAGTATTTT
CDR3: CASSRTSGRDTQYF

V: TRBV23-1
D: .
size: .
J: TRBJ2-5
length: 15
DNA: TGCGCCAGCAGTCTCGGACTCACAGGGCGGGAGACCCAGTACTTC
CDR3: CASSLGLTGRETQYF

V: TRBV28
D: TRBD1
size: once
J: TRBJ1-2
length: 14
DNA: TGTGCCAGCAGTCCCCGGACAGGGGAGTATGGCTACACCTTC
CDR3: CASSPRTGEYGYTF

V: TRBV15
D: .
size: .
J: TRBJ1-6
length: 15
DNA: TGTGCCACCAGCAGAGATATGCATCGTGGGGTTTCCCTCCACTTT
CDR3: CATSRDMHRGVSLHF

V: TRBV19
D: .
size: once
J: TRBJ2-1
length: 15
DNA: TGTGCCAGTAGTATACGGCCGGAGTCCTACAATGAGCAGTTCTTC
CDR3: CASSIRPESYNEQFF

V: TRBV27
D: TRBD2
size: once
J: TRBJ2-1
length: 16
DNA: TGTGCCAGCAGTTCTGTAGGACTAGCGGGAGGCAATGAGCAGTTCTTC
CDR3: CASSSVGLAGGNEQFF

V: TRBV5-1
D: TRBD1
size: .
J: TRBJ2-7
length: 14
DNA: TGCGCCAGCAGCCCGGCAGGGGGCGCCTACGAGCAGTACTTC
CDR3: CASSPAGGAYEQYF

V: TRBV5-1
D: TRBD2
size: once
J: TRBJ2-7
length: 15
DNA: TGCGCCAGCAGCTTGGAGCGGGGGCAGCGGTACGAGCAGTACTTC
CDR3: CASSLERGQRYEQYF

V: TRBV19
D: TRBD2
size: .
J: TRBJ2-1
length: 15
DNA: TGTGCCAGTAGTACCCGGACTAGCGGATACAATGAGCAGTTCTTC
CDR3: CASSTRTSGYNEQFF

V: TRBV5-1
D: .
size: .
J: TRBJ2-2
length: 16
DNA: TGCGCCAGCAGCTTGGCAAGGGTAGGGAACACCGGGGAGCTGTTTTTT
CDR3: CASSLARVGNTGELFF

V: TRBV5-1
D: TRBD1
size: .
J: TRBJ2-7
length: 15
DNA: TGCGCCAGCAGCCCGGGACAGTCAACCTCCTACGAGCAGTACTTC
CDR3: CASSPGQSTSYEQYF